This T cell receptor beta chain was identified during a study of shared clonotypes between healthy human individuals. Study summary: Donors, aged 18 to 49, were a couple of women and three men.

Whole-study findings and limits: Clonotype sharing across four donors was observed for roughly 5% of naive CD4 clonotypes.

As for this clone: Its cognate antigen is unknown.

The CDR3 contains 14 residues. Trimming stripped 4 bases from V and 5 bases from J, with 14 bases between. The germline gives CDR1 LGHNA, CDR2 YNFKEQ. The naive CD8 subset, CD45RO-negative cells positively selected for CCR7, excluded terminally differentiated effector memory CD45RA+ cells. Method: immunoSEQ multiplex PCR; TCRdb's copy keeps in-frame clones and lacks some. The table records about 2.1 million clones, about 93% of them present only once. The origin of this receptor is a man younger than 30 in good health. Some clones in this sample may be carry-over from other donors' samples. The chain employs TRBV4-2 and TRBJ2-5; D not resolved. Source material: naive CD8+ T cells from PBMCs. In nucleotides, the CDR3 is TGTGCCAGCAGCCCGGCCGCGAGACGCGAGACCCAGTACTTC. Its translation: CASSPAARRETQYF.